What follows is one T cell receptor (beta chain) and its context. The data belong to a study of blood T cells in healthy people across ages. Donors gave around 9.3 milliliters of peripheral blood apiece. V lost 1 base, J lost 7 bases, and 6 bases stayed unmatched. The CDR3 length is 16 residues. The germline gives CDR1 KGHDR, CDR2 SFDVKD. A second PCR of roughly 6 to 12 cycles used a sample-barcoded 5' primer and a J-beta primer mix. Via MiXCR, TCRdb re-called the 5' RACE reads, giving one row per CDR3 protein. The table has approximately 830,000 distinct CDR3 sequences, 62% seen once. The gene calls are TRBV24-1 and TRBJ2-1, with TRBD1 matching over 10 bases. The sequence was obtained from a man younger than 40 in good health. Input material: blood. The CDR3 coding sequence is TGTGCCACCAGTGATTTCGCGACAGGGGGCCGGAATGAGCAGTTCTTC. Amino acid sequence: CATSDFATGGRNEQFF.